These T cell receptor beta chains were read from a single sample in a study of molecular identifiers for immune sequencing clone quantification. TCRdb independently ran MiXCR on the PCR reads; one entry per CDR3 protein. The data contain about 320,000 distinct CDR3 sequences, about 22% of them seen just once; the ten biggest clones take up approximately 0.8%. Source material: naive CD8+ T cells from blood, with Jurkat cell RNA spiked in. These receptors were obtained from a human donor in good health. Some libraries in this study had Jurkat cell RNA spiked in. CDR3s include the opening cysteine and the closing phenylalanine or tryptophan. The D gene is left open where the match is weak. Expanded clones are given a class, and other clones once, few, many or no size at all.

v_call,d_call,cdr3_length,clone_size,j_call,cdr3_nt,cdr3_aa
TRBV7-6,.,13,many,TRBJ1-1,TGTGCCAGCAGCCAAGGGGGTGAGATGTGGGCTTTCTTT,CASSQGGEMWAFF
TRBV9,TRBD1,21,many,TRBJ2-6,TGTGCCAGCAGCACGCAGACCCCAGGACAGGGGATTTCCTCTGGGGCCAACGTCCTGACTTTC,CASSTQTPGQGISSGANVLTF
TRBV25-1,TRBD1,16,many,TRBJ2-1,TGTGCCAGCAGTGCACCCGGACAGGGGGCCTACAATGAGCAGTTCTTC,CASSAPGQGAYNEQFF
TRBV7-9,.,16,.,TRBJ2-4,TGTGCCAGCAGCACAAGCCTGGGGGTAGATGGAAACATTCAGTACTTC,CASSTSLGVDGNIQYF
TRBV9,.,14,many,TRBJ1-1,TGTGCCAGCAGCGTAGTTCGAGGGGCAGCTGAAGCTTTCTTT,CASSVVRGAAEAFF
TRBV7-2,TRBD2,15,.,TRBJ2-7,TGCGCCAGCAGCTTCGCGGGGGGCCCATCCTTCGAGCAGTACTTC,CASSFAGGPSFEQYF
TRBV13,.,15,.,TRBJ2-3,TGTGCCAGCAGCTCGTACGGCAGTAACACAGATACGCAGTATTTT,CASSSYGSNTDTQYF
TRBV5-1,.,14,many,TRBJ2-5,TGCGCCAGCAGCGCCAGGGGAATTGGGGAGACCCAGTACTTC,CASSARGIGETQYF
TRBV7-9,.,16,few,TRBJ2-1,TGTGCCAGCAGCCCAATAAAAGCGGGCCCTCTAGATGAGCAGTTCTTC,CASSPIKAGPLDEQFF
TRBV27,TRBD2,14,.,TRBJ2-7,TGTGCCAGCTCCCACCGGGGGGGAAACTACGAGCAGTACTTC,CASSHRGGNYEQYF
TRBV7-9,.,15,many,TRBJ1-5,TGTGCCAGCAGCTTAGAAGGGTCTAGCAATCAGCCCCAGCATTTT,CASSLEGSSNQPQHF
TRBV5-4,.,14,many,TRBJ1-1,TGTGCCAGCAGCCCGGGGGGCGCGAGCACTGAAGCTTTCTTT,CASSPGGASTEAFF
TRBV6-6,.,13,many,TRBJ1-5,TGTGCTGGCGGGGGGATTAGCAATCAGCCCCAGCATTTT,CAGGGISNQPQHF
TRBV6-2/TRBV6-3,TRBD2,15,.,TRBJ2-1,TGTGCCAGCAGTTACGTAGCGGGGAGGCGCAATGAGCAGTTCTTC,CASSYVAGRRNEQFF
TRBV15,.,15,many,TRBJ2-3,TGTGCCACCAGCAGAGAGGGCCAGCCACAAGATACGCAGTATTTT,CATSREGQPQDTQYF
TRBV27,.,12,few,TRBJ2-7,TGTGCCAGCAGTCTGTCATCTGGCGAGCAGTACTTC,CASSLSSGEQYF
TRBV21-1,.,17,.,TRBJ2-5,TGTGCCAGCAGCAAAGCTTGGACTAGCGGGAGCCAAGAGATCCAGTACTTC,CASSKAWTSGSQEIQYF
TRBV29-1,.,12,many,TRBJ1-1,TGCAGCATAGAGGGGAGAGGGACTGAAGCTTTCTTT,CSIEGRGTEAFF
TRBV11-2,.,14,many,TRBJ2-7,TGTGCCAGCAGAGAACCCCATTGGGGGTACGAGCAGTACTTC,CASREPHWGYEQYF
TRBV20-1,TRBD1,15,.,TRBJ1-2,TGCAGTGCTAGAGGAGGGACAGGGAGCGCCTATGGCTACACCTTC,CSARGGTGSAYGYTF
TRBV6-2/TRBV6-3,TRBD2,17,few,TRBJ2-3,TGTGCCAGCAGTTACCCCACTAGCGGGGGGCAAACAGATACGCAGTATTTT,CASSYPTSGGQTDTQYF
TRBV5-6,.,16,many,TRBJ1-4,TGTGCCAGCAGCTTGCGGTTCCAGGGATGGGGTGAAAAACTGTTTTTT,CASSLRFQGWGEKLFF
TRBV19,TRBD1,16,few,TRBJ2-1,TGTGCCAGTAGTATCTACACGGGACAGGGCAACGATGAGCAGTTCTTC,CASSIYTGQGNDEQFF
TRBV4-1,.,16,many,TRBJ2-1,TGCGCCAGCAGCCAAGAAGGATACGGGACCTACAATGAGCAGTTCTTC,CASSQEGYGTYNEQFF
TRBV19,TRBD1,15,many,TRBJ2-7,TGTGCCAGTAGACGGACAGGGGGTCCCACCTACGAGCAGTACTTC,CASRRTGGPTYEQYF
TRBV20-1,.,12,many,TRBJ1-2,TGCAGTGCTAGGTATCTAGGAGGCGGCTACACCTTC,CSARYLGGGYTF
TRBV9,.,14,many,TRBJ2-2,TGTGCCAGCAGCGAGGGGGACGGCACCGGGGAGCTGTTTTTT,CASSEGDGTGELFF
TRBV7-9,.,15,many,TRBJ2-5,TGTGCCAGCAGCCTACAGGGTTTGGGCCAAGAGACCCAGTACTTC,CASSLQGLGQETQYF
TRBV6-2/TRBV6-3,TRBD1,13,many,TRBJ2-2,TGTGCCATCGGGACAGGGTACACCGGGGAGCTGTTTTTT,CAIGTGYTGELFF
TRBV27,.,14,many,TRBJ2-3,TGTGCCAGCAGTGGAATCCCGACAGTAGATACGCAGTATTTT,CASSGIPTVDTQYF
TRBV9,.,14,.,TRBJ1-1,TGTGCCGGCAGCTTAGGGGGTCCTGGCACTGAAGCTTTCTTT,CAGSLGGPGTEAFF
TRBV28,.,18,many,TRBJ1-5,TGTGCCAGCAGTTATGAGGCCCGGGACACAGGACGGGTTCAGCCCCAGCATTTT,CASSYEARDTGRVQPQHF
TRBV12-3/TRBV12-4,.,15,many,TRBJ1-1,TGTGCCAGCAGTTTATCGGGACTCTTGAACACTGAAGCTTTCTTT,CASSLSGLLNTEAFF
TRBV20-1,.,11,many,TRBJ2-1,TGCAGTGCTAGGACAGTAAATGAGCAGTTCTTC,CSARTVNEQFF
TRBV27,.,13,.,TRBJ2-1,TGTGCCAGCAGTTTATCTTCCGGCAATGAGCAGTTCTTC,CASSLSSGNEQFF
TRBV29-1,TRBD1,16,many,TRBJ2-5,TGCAGCGTTGAAGATTACGGGACAGGGCGGCCCGGGACCCAGTACTTC,CSVEDYGTGRPGTQYF
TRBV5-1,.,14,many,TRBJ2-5,TGCGCCAGCAGCTTGGGACACGATCAAGAGACCCAGTACTTC,CASSLGHDQETQYF
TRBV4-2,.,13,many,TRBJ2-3,TGTGCCAGCAGCGGGGGACCCCTTTTTGAGCAGTATTTT,CASSGGPLFEQYF